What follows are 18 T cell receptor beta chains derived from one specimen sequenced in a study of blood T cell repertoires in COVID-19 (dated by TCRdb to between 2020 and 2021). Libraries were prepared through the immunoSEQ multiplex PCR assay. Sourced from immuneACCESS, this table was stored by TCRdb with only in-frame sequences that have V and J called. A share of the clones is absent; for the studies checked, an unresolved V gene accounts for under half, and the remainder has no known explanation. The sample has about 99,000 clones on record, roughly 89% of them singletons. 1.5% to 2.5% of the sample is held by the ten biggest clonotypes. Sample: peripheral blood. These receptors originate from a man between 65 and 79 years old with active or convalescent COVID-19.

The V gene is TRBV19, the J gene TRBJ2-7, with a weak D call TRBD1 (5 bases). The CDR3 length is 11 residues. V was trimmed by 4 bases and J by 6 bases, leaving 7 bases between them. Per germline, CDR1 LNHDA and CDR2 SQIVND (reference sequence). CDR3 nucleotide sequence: TGTGCCAGTAGTAATGGGGCCGAGCAGTACTTC. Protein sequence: CASSNGAEQYF.

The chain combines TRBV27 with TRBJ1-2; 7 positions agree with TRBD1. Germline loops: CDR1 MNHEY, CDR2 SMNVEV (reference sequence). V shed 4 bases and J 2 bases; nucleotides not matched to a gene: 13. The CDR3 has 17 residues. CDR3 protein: CASSSGGQNFLNYGYTF. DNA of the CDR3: TGTGCCAGCAGTTCTGGGGGACAGAACTTCCTAAACTATGGCTACACCTTC.

The CDR3 sequence: CASRTGNYGYTF. CDR3 nucleotide sequence: TGTGCCAGCAGGACAGGGAACTATGGCTACACCTTC. The rearrangement joins TRBV28 to TRBJ1-2; TRBD1 matches at 7 bases. Trimming took 6 bases from V and 2 from J; bases not matched to a gene: 0. The CDR3 runs to 12 residues. Per the germline V gene, CDR1 is MDHEN and CDR2 is SYDVKM.

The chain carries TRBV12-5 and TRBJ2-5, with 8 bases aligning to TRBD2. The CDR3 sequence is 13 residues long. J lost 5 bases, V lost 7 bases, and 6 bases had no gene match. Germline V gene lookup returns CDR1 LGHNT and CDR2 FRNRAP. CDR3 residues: CASAGGAEETQYF. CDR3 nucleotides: TGTGCTAGTGCCGGGGGGGCCGAGGAGACCCAGTACTTC.

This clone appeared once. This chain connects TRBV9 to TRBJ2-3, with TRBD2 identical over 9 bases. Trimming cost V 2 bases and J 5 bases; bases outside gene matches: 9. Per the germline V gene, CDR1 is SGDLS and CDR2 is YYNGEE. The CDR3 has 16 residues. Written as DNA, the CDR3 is TGTGCCAGCAGCGTTTCCCCGGCGGGGGGGCAAGATACGCAGTATTTT. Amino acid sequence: CASSVSPAGGQDTQYF. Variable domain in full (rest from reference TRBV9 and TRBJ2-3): DSGVTQTPKHLITATGQRVTLRCSPRSGDLSVYWYQQSLDQGLQFLIQYYNGEERAKGNILERFSAQQFPDLHSELNLSSLELGDSALYFCASSVSPAGGQDTQYFGPGTRLTVL.

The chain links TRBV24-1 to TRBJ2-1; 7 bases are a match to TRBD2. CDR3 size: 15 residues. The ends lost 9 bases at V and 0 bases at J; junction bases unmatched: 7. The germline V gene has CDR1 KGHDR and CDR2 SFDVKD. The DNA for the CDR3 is TGTGCCACCCTCGGCGGGGGTGCCTCCTACAATGAGCAGTTCTTC. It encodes CATLGGGASYNEQFF.

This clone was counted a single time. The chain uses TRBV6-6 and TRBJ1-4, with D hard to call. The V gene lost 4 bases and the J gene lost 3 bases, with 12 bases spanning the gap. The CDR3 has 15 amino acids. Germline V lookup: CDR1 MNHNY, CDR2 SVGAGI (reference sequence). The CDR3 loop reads CASSSPAGSNEKLFF. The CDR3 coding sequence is TGTGCCAGCAGTTCCCCTGCGGGGTCTAATGAAAAACTGTTTTTT.

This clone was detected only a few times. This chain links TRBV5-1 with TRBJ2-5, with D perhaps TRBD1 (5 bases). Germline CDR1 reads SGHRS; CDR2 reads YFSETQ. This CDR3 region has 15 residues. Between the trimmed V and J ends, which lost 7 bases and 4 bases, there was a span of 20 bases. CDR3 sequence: CASELTGERGETQYF. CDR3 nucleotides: TGCGCCAGCGAACTTACAGGAGAAAGGGGAGAGACCCAGTACTTC.

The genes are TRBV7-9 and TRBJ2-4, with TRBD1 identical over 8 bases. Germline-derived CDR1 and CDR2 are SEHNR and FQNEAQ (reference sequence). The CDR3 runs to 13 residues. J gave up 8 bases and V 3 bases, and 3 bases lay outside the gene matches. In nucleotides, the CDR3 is TGTGCCAGCAGCTTGGCAGGGGGCTACATTCAGTACTTC. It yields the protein CASSLAGGYIQYF.

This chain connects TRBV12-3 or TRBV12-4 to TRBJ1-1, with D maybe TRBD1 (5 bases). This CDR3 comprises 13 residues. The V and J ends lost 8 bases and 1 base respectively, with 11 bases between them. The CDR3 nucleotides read TGTGCCAGCGCTGACAGACAGAACACTGAAGCTTTCTTT. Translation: CASADRQNTEAFF.

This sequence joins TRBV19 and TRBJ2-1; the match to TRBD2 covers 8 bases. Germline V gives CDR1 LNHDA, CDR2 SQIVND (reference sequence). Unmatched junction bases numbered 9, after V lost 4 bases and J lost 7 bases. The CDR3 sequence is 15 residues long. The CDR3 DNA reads TGTGCCAGTAGTACCACTAGCGGTATGAGTAATGAGCAGTTCTTC. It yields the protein CASSTTSGMSNEQFF. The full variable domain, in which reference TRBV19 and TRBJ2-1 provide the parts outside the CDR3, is DGGITQSPKYLFRKEGQNVTLSCEQNLNHDAMYWYRQDPGQGLRLIYYSQIVNDFQKGDIAEGYSVSREKKESFPLTVTSAQKNPTAFYLCASSTTSGMSNEQFFGPGTRLTVL.

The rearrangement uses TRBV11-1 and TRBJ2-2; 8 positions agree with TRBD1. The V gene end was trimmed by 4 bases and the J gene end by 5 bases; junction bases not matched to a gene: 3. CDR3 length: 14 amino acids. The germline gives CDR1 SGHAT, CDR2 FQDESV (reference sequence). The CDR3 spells CASSSRDRTGELFF. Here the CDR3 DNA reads TGTGCCAGCAGCTCCAGGGACAGGACCGGGGAGCTGTTTTTT.

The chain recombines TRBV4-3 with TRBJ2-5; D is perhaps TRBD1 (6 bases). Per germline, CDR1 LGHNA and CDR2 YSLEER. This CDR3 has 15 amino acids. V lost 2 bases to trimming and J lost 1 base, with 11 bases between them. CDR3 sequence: CASSQSGQSQETQYF. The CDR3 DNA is TGCGCCAGCAGCCAATCGGGACAATCCCAAGAGACCCAGTACTTC.

The CDR3 spells CASMGQDYGYTF. DNA of the CDR3: TGTGCCAGTATGGGACAGGACTATGGCTACACCTTC. This chain connects TRBV19 to TRBJ1-2; 8 nucleotides agree with TRBD1. CDR1 and CDR2 (germline): LNHDA, SQIVND (reference sequence). The CDR3 totals 12 residues. V lost 7 bases and J lost 3; bases outside the gene matches: 1. Together with reference TRBV19 and TRBJ1-2, the CDR3 gives the full variable domain: DGGITQSPKYLFRKEGQNVTLSCEQNLNHDAMYWYRQDPGQGLRLIYYSQIVNDFQKGDIAEGYSVSREKKESFPLTVTSAQKNPTAFYLCASMGQDYGYTFGSGTRLTVV.

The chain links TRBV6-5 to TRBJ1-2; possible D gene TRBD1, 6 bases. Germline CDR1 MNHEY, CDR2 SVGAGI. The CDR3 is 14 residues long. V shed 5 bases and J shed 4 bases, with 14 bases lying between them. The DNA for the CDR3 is TGTGCCAGCAGTCCGGGGGGGGCCAGCTATGGCTACACCTTC. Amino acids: CASSPGGASYGYTF.

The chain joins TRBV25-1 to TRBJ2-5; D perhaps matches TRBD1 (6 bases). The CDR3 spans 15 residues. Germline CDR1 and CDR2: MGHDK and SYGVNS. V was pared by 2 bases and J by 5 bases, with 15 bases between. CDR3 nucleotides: TGTGCCAGCAGTGAACCGAGGGGGTCTGGGGAGACCCAGTACTTC. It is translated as CASSEPRGSGETQYF.

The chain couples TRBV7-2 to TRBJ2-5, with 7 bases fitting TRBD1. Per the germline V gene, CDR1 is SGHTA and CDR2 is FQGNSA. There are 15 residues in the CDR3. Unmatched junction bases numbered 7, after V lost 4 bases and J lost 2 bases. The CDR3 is CASSSLQGPQETQYF. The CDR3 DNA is TGTGCCAGCAGCTCCCTACAGGGGCCTCAAGAGACCCAGTACTTC. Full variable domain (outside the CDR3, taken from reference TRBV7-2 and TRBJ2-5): GAGVSQSPSNKVTEKGKDVELRCDPISGHTALYWYRQSLGQGLEFLIYFQGNSAPDKSGLPSDRFSAERTGGSVSTLTIQRTQQEDSAVYLCASSSLQGPQETQYFGPGTRLLVL.

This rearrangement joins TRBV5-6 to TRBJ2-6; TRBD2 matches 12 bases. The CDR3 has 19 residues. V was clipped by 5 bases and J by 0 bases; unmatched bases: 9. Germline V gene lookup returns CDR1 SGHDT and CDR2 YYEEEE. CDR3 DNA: TGTGCCAGCAGATCTAGCGGGGGGGCGCCCCTCTCTGGGGCCAACGTCCTGACTTTC. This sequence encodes CASRSSGGAPLSGANVLTF.